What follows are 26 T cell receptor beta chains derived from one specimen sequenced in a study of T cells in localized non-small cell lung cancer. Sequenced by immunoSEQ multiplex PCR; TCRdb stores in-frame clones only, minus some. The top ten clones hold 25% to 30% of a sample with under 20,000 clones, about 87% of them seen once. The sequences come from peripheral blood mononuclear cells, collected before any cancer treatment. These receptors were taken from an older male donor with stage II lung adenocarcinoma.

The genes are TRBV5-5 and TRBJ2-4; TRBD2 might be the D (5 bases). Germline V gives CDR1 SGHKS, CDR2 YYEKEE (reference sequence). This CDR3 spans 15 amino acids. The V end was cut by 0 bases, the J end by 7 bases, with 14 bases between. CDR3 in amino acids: CASSLGYSGGNIQYF. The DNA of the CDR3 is TGTGCCAGCAGCTTGGGATACTCCGGCGGGAACATTCAGTACTTC.

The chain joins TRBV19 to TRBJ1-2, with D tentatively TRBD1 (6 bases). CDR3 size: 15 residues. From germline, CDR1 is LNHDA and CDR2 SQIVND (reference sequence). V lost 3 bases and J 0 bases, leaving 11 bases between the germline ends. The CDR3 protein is CASSIAGATNYGYTF. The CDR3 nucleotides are TGTGCCAGTAGTATTGCAGGGGCGACTAACTATGGCTACACCTTC.

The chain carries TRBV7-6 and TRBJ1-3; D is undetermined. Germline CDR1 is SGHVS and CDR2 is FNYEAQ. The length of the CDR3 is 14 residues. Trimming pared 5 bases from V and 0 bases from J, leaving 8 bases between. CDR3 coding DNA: TGTGCCAGCAGCGCGCAAACCTCTGGAAACACCATATATTTT. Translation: CASSAQTSGNTIYF.

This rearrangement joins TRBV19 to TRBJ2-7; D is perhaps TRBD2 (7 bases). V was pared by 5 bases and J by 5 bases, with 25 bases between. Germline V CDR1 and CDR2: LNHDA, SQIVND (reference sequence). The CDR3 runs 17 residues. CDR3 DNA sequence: TGTGCCAGTAGTGCCTCATATCGTCGGGGGGCATCGGACGAGCAGTACTTC. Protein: CASSASYRRGASDEQYF.

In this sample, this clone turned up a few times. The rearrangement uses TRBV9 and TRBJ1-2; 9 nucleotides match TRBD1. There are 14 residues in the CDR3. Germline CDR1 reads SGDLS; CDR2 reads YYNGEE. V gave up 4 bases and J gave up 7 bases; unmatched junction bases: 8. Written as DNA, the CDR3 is TGTGCCAGCAGCCCAAAGGACAGGGGAGGTGGCTACACCTTC. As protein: CASSPKDRGGGYTF.

CDR3 region: CASSAASGGSQPQHF. DNA for the CDR3: TGTGCCAGCAGTGCAGCATCAGGGGGCAGTCAGCCCCAGCATTTT. V gene TRBV6-1 combines with J gene TRBJ1-5; TRBD1 aligns across 8 bases. The CDR3 loop spans 15 amino acids. Germline V lookup: CDR1 MNHNS, CDR2 SASEGT. V was pared by 4 bases and J by 6 bases, with 8 bases of the junction left unmatched.

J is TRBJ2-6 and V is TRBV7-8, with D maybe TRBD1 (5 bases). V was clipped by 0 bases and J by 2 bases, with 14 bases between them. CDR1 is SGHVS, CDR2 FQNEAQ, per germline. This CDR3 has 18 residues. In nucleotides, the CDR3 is TGTGCCAGCAGCTTAGCTGTCAGGGTTTATGCTGGGGCCAACGTCCTGACTTTC. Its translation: CASSLAVRVYAGANVLTF.

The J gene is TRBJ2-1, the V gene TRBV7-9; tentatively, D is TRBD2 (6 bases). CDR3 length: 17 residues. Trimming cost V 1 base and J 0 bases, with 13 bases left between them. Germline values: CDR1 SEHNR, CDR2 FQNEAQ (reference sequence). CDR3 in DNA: TGTGCCAGCAGCTTAGATGGAGGGGCCTCCTCCTACAATGAGCAGTTCTTC. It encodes CASSLDGGASSYNEQFF.

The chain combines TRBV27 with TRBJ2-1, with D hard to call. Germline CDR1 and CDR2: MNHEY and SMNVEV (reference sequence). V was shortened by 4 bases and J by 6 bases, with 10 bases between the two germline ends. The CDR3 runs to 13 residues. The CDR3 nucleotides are TGTGCCAGCAGTTGGACCTTCGGCAATGAGCAGTTCTTC. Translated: CASSWTFGNEQFF.

The CDR3 sequence is CASSRASGDYEQYF. The CDR3 DNA is TGTGCCAGCAGCCGCGCTAGCGGGGACTACGAGCAGTACTTC. This chain joins TRBV7-9 and TRBJ2-7; 9 bases line up with TRBD2. Germline V gives CDR1 SEHNR, CDR2 FQNEAQ (reference sequence). CDR3 length: 14 residues. The V and J ends lost 5 bases and 3 bases, in that order; junction bases with no gene match: 5.

The CDR3 sequence: CASSESTGANTGELFF. In DNA form, the CDR3 reads TGCGCCAGCAGTGAGTCGACAGGGGCGAACACCGGGGAGCTGTTTTTT. The chain carries TRBV10-1 and TRBJ2-2, with TRBD1 matching 8 bases. V lost 0 bases to trimming and J lost 0 bases; unmatched junction nucleotides: 0. The CDR3 is made up of 16 amino acids. Germline values: CDR1 WNHNN, CDR2 SYGVQD (reference sequence).

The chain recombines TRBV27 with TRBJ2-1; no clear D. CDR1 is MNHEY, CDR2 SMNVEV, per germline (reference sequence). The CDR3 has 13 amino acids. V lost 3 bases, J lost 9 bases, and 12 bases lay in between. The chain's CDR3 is CASSFPTSGEQFF. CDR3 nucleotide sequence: TGTGCCAGCAGTTTTCCAACCTCGGGTGAGCAGTTCTTC.

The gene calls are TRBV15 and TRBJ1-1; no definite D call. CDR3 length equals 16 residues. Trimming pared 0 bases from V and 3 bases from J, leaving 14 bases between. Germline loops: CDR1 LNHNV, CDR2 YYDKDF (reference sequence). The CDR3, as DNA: TGTGCCACCAGCAGAGAGTTGGGCCGGCTGGACACTGAAGCTTTCTTT. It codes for CATSRELGRLDTEAFF.

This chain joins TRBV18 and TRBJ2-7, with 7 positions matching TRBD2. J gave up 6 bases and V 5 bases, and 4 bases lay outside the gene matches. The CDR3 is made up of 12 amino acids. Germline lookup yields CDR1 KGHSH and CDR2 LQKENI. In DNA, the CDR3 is TGTGCCAGCTCATTCCCGGGAGGCGAGCAGTACTTC. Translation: CASSFPGGEQYF.

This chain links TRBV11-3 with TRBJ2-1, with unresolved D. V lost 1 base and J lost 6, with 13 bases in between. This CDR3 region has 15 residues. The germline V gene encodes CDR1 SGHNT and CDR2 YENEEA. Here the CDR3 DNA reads TGTGCCAGCAGCTTAGGATCCAGGCCAGGCAATGAGCAGTTCTTC. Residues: CASSLGSRPGNEQFF.

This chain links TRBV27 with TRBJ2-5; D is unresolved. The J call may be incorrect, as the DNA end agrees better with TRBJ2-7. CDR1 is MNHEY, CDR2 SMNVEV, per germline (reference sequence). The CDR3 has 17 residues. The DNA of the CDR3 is TGTGCCAGCAGTTTTCTCACCGGACGCCAAAAAGCCAACGAGCAGTACTTC. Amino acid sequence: CASSFLTGRQKANEQYF.

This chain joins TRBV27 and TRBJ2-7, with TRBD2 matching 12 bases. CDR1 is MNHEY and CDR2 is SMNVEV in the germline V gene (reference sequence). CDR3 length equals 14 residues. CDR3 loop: CAGSSGTSGWEQYF. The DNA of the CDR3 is TGTGCAGGCAGCTCCGGGACTAGCGGGTGGGAGCAGTACTTC.

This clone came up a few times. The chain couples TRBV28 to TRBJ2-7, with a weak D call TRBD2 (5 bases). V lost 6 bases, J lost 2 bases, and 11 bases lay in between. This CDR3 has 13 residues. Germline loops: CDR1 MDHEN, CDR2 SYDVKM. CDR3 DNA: TGTGCCAGCAGAGCGGTGCTAGCCTACGAGCAGTACTTC. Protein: CASRAVLAYEQYF.

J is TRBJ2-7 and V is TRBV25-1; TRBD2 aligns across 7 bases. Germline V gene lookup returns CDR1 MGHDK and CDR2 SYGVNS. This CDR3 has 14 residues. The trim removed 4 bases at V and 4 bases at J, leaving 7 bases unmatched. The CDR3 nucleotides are TGTGCCAGCAGTGTAGGGAGGGAAGGATACGAGCAGTACTTC. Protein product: CASSVGREGYEQYF.

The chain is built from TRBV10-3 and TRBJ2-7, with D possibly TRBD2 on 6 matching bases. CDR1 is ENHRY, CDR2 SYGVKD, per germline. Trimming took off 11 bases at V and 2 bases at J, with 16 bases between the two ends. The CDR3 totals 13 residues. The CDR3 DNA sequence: TGTGCCGTAAGGGAGGCTCACACCTACGAGCAGTACTTC. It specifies CAVREAHTYEQYF.

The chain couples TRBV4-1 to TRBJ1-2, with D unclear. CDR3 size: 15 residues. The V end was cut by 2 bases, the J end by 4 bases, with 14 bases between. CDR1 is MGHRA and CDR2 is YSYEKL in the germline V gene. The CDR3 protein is CASSQPYEASYGYTF. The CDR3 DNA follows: TGCGCCAGCAGCCAACCGTATGAGGCGAGCTATGGCTACACCTTC.

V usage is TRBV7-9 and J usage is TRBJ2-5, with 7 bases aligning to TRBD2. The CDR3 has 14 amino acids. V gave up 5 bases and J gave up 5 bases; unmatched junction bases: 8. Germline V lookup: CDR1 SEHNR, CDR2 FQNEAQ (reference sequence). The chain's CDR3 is CASSQGGSGETQYF. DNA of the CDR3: TGTGCCAGCAGCCAGGGCGGGAGCGGGGAGACCCAGTACTTC. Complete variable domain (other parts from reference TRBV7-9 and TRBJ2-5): DTGVSQNPRHKITKRGQNVTFRCDPISEHNRLYWYRQTLGQGPEFLTYFQNEAQLEKSRLLSDRFSAERPKGSFSTLEIQRTEQGDSAMYLCASSQGGSGETQYFGPGTRLLVL.

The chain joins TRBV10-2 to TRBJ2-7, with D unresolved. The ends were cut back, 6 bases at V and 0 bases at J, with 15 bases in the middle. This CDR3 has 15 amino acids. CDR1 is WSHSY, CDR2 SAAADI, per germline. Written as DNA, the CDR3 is TGCGCCAGCAGCCCGCCATCCCCCTACTCCTACGAGCAGTACTTC. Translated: CASSPPSPYSYEQYF.

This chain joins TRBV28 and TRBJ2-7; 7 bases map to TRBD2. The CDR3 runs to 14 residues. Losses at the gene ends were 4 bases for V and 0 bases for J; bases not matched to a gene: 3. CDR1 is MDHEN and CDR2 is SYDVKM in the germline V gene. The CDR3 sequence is CASSSSGSSYEQYF. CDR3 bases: TGTGCCAGCAGTTCTAGCGGTAGCTCCTACGAGCAGTACTTC.

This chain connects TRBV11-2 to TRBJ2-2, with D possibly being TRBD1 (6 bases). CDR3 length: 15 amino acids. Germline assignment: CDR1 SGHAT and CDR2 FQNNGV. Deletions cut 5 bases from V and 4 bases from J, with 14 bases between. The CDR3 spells CASSPGAASTGELFF. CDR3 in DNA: TGTGCCAGCAGCCCAGGGGCGGCAAGCACCGGGGAGCTGTTTTTT.

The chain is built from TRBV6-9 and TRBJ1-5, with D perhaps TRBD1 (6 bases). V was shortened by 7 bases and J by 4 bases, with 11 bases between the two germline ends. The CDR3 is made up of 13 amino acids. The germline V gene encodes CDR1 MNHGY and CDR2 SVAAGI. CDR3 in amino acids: CASIERGNQPQHF. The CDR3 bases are TGTGCCAGCATTGAGAGGGGGAATCAGCCCCAGCATTTT.